This TCR beta chain originates from a study of radiotherapy plus CTLA-4 blockade in lung cancer. The repertoire was sequenced with immunoSEQ multiplex PCR; TCRdb's copy has only in-frame clones and lacks some. Among some 71,000 clones listed, roughly three quarters were seen once. Findings and limits, study-wide: Among blood TCR repertoires after radiotherapy plus ipilimumab, tumor-derived clones expanded.

Trimming took off 2 bases at V and 4 bases at J, with 5 bases between the two ends. This CDR3 comprises 12 residues. Germline assignment: CDR1 SGHTA and CDR2 FQGNSA. On this clone: Its target is not known.

The J gene is TRBJ1-2, the V gene TRBV7-2, with unresolved D. The sample consisted of peripheral blood, taken from a patient treated with radiotherapy plus ipilimumab. This clonotype was obtained from a human donor with non-small cell lung cancer whose response to radiotherapy plus ipilimumab could not be evaluated. Some clones in this sample may be carry-over from other donors' samples. The CDR3 coding sequence is TGTGCCAGCAGCTTACAGGTCTATGGCTACACCTTC. This sequence encodes CASSLQVYGYTF. Looking up the rest from reference TRBV7-2 and TRBJ1-2 gives the full variable domain: GAGVSQSPSNKVTEKGKDVELRCDPISGHTALYWYRQSLGQGLEFLIYFQGNSAPDKSGLPSDRFSAERTGGSVSTLTIQRTQQEDSAVYLCASSLQVYGYTFGSGTRLTVV.